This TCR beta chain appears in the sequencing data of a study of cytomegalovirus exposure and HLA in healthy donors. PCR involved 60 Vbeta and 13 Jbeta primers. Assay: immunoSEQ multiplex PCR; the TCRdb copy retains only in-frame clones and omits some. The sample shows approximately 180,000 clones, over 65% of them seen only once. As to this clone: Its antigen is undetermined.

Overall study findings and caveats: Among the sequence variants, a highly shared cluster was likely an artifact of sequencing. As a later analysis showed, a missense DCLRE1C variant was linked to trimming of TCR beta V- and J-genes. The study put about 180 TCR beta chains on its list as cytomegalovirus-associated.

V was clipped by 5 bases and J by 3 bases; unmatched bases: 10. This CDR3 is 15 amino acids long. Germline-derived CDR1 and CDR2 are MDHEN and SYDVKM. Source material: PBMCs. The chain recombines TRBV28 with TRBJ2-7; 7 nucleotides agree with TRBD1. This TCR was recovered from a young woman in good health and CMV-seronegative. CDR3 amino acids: CASSPGTVGIYEQYF. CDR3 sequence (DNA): TGTGCCAGCAGTCCCGGGACAGTGGGAATCTACGAGCAGTACTTC.